This TCR beta chain was obtained from a study of CD8 T cells in ankylosing spondylitis. Study findings and constraints: Some of these motif variants have turned up before, in reports on reactive arthritis synovial fluid and blood. Disease-linked clones bore a CD8+ phenotype and were relatively rare in peripheral blood. Roughly eight highly homologous variants made up a TCR beta motif that seemed to typify ankylosing spondylitis blood.

Regarding this clonotype: Its cognate antigen is unknown.

MiXCR, applied by TCRdb to the 5' RACE reads, yields one record per CDR3 protein. Among around 890,000 distinct CDR3 sequences listed, 10% to 15% were seen once. CDR1 and CDR2 from the germline V gene are PRHDT and FYEKMQ (reference sequence). V lost 6 bases, J lost 0 bases, and 8 bases stayed unmatched. The CDR3 sequence is 16 residues long. The chain carries TRBV13 and TRBJ2-1; 7 bases are shared with TRBD1. Material for sequencing was blood, either unsorted or a sorted T cell fraction (not recorded which). The sequence was collected from a male donor with ankylosing spondylitis. The CDR3 sequence: CASRRVTGFSYNEQFF. The CDR3, as DNA: TGTGCCAGCAGGCGAGTGACAGGGTTCTCCTACAATGAGCAGTTCTTC.